Presented here are 30 T cell receptor beta chains from one specimen sequenced in a study of tumor and adjacent non-tumor tissue in lung cancer. This sample's RNA came from whole unsorted tissue. A modified ARM-PCR protocol with three rounds of nested PCR amplified TCRbeta. TCRdb reprocessed the multiplex PCR reads with MiXCR, giving one entry per CDR3 protein. The table lists about 85,000 distinct CDR3 sequences, 61% of them singletons. Sequenced input: lung tumor tissue. Receptors originate from a man in his sixties or seventies with non-small cell lung cancer.

The rearrangement uses TRBV4-1 and TRBJ2-4, with a tentative D call TRBD2 (6 bases). Germline CDR1 reads MGHRA; CDR2 reads YSYEKL. The CDR3 consists of 17 residues. This CDR3 reads CVNSGLHGARAKNIQYF. The CDR3 DNA follows: TGCGTCAACAGCGGGTTGCATGGGGCCAGGGCTAAAAACATTCAGTACTTC.

This clonotype appeared a single time. The chain is built from TRBV6-5 and TRBJ2-1, with 7 bases fitting TRBD2. Germline CDR1 MNHEY, CDR2 SVGAGI. V was clipped by 4 bases and J by 5 bases; unmatched bases: 14. The CDR3 extends over 17 amino acids. The CDR3 is CASSSPNRSGNDNEQFF. In nucleotides, the CDR3 is TGTGCCAGCAGTTCTCCTAATCGGAGCGGGAACGACAATGAGCAGTTCTTC.

To note about this clonotype: This may come from a read error, since a much larger clone is one base off. V usage is TRBV30 and J usage is TRBJ2-7; tentatively, D is TRBD1 (5 bases). This CDR3 comprises 13 residues. Looked up from germline, CDR1 is GTSNPN and CDR2 is SVGIG (reference sequence). CDR3 protein: CTWSVTGSYEQYF. The CDR3 nucleotides are TGTACCTGGAGTGTAACAGGAAGCTACGAGCAGTACTTC.

The gene calls are TRBV6-5 and TRBJ2-6; D uncertain. Trimming took off 5 bases at V and 2 bases at J, with 7 bases between the two ends. The CDR3 runs to 14 residues. CDR1 and CDR2 (germline): MNHEY, SVGAGI. This chain's CDR3 is CASSVHAGANVLTF. The CDR3 nucleotides read TGTGCCAGCAGTGTACACGCTGGGGCCAACGTCCTGACTTTC.

The chain recombines TRBV24-1 with TRBJ2-7, with 11 bases identical to TRBD1. The germline V gene has CDR1 KGHDR and CDR2 SFDVKD. J lost 6 bases, V lost 7 bases, and 13 bases had no gene match. The CDR3 runs to 16 residues. The CDR3 reads CATRDHGQGAQAEQYF. The CDR3 coding sequence is TGTGCCACCAGAGATCACGGACAGGGGGCACAAGCCGAGCAGTACTTC.

For this clonotype: The germline gene is not matched at one end of the junction; a read error may be the cause. The chain joins TRBV11-2 to TRBJ2-1, with D uncertain. CDR3 length: 18 residues. Germline CDR1 SGHAT, CDR2 FQNNGV. The DNA of the CDR3 is TGTGCCGGCAGCTTAGCCCGACGGGTTGGAGAGAAGGACAATGAGCAGTTCTTC. This sequence encodes CAGSLARRVGEKDNEQFF.

The chain couples TRBV5-6 to TRBJ2-1; 9 bases agree with TRBD2. The junction had 19 bases not matched to a gene; V was cut back by 5 bases and J by 4 bases. CDR1 and CDR2 from the germline V gene are SGHDT and YYEEEE. This CDR3 comprises 19 residues. The CDR3 DNA reads TGTGCCAGCAGGGCCGGGACTAGCAGGCGGCCGGAGATTTACAATGAGCAGTTCTTC. Encoded protein: CASRAGTSRRPEIYNEQFF.

To note about this clonotype: A junction boundary mismatches the germline segment, possibly from a read error. The chain combines TRBV5-4 with TRBJ1-1; 7 nucleotides align to TRBD1. There are 13 residues in the CDR3. Germline CDR1 is SGHNT and CDR2 is YYREEE (reference sequence). CDR3 region: CASSLAGGTEALF. The CDR3, as DNA: TGCGCCAGCAGCTTGGCAGGGGGGACTGAAGCTTTGTTT.

On this clonotype itself: Compared with germline, one end of the junction differs, possibly owing to a read error. This chain connects TRBV11-2 to TRBJ2-7, with 9 bases matching TRBD1. CDR3 length equals 15 residues. Germline loops: CDR1 SGHAT, CDR2 FQNNGV. The CDR3 sequence: CASSLDMGQGDSQYF. In DNA form, the CDR3 reads TGTGCCAGCAGTTTAGATATGGGACAGGGCGATTCTCAATACTTC.

Points on this clonotype: Here the CDR3 omits its conserved ending phenylalanine or tryptophan, so a read error is the likely source. The chain's CDR3 is CASKRGHQTAGELFS. The CDR3 DNA sequence: TGTGCCAGCAAGCGGGGACACCAGACGGCCGGGGAGCTGTTTTCC. The V and J genes are TRBV6-1 and TRBJ2-2, with TRBD2 as a possible D gene (7 bases). The V end lost 7 bases, the J end lost 6 bases, and 18 bases lay between the germline ends. This CDR3 region has 15 residues. Germline CDR1 MNHNS, CDR2 SASEGT.

In the case of this clonotype: A much larger clone sits a single nucleotide away, making a read error possible. The V and J genes are TRBV20-1 and TRBJ2-3; no clear D. Looked up from germline, CDR1 is DFQATT and CDR2 is SNEGSKA (reference sequence). The CDR3 is 13 residues long. The chain's CDR3 is CSVRLLGGDTQYF. The CDR3 DNA follows: TGCAGTGTTAGATTGCTGGGTGGAGATACGCAGTATTTT.

Notes on this clonotype: This likely comes from a read error, as the CDR3 has no conserved phenylalanine or tryptophan at its end. The J gene is TRBJ2-1, the V gene TRBV11-2; the match to TRBD1 covers 7 bases. This CDR3 spans 12 amino acids. Looked up from germline, CDR1 is SGHAT and CDR2 is FQNNGV. Trimming at V came to 1 base and at J to 12 bases, leaving 3 bases not matched to a gene. The CDR3 DNA follows: TGTGCCAGCAGCTTAGGGGACAGTCCGCAGTTCTCT. Translated: CASSLGDSPQFS.

Details on this clonotype: One end of the junction does not line up with germline, which may come from a read error. V usage is TRBV20-1 and J usage is TRBJ2-3; weak D call: TRBD2 (7 bases). This CDR3 has 14 amino acids. CDR1 is DFQATT, CDR2 SNEGSKA, per germline (reference sequence). CDR3 DNA sequence: TGCAGTGCGGACTCTAGCGGAAGGACAGATATGCAGTATTTT. Translating it yields CSADSSGRTDMQYF.

A remark on this clonotype: This may come from a read error, since a much larger clone is one base off. The genes are TRBV29-1 and TRBJ2-1; D ambiguous. Germline-derived CDR1 and CDR2 are SQVTM and ANQGSEA. The CDR3 runs to 16 residues. This chain's CDR3 is CSVENPTRSSYSEQFF. The CDR3 DNA reads as TGCAGCGTTGAAAACCCAACGAGGAGCTCCTACAGTGAGCAGTTCTTC.

On this clonotype: Compared with germline, one end of the junction differs, possibly owing to a read error. The chain combines TRBV4-2 with TRBJ1-5; possibly TRBD1 for D (6 bases). This CDR3 comprises 18 residues. Germline V CDR1 and CDR2: LGHNA, YNFKEQ. CDR3 sequence: CDSSQGRMQGMSNQSHHF. The CDR3 DNA is TGTGACAGCAGCCAAGGGAGGATGCAGGGGATGAGCAATCAGTCCCATCATTTT.

J is TRBJ2-7 and V is TRBV29-1; unclear D gene. This CDR3 is built from 12 residues. Germline V gives CDR1 SQVTM, CDR2 ANQGSEA. The V gene lost 4 bases and the J gene lost 5 bases, with 12 bases spanning the gap. The CDR3 loop is CSVVYRLDEQYF. DNA of the CDR3: TGCAGCGTTGTCTACAGATTAGACGAGCAGTACTTC.

Turning to this clonotype: The conserved closing phenylalanine or tryptophan is absent in this CDR3, likely reflecting a read error. The genes are TRBV11-2 and TRBJ2-7; D gene unclear. This CDR3 has 14 amino acids. CDR1 is SGHAT and CDR2 is FQNNGV in the germline V gene. The V end lost 1 base, the J end lost 3 bases, and 10 bases lay between the germline ends. The CDR3 region has the DNA TGTGCCAGCAGCTTAGGGGATAGAAACTACGAGCAGTACATC. This sequence encodes CASSLGDRNYEQYI.

Notes on this clonotype: An end of the junction does not agree with germline; a read error may underlie this. The genes are TRBV6-5 and TRBJ2-2; TRBD2 is a possible D gene (5 bases). Germline V gene sequence: CDR1 MNHEY, CDR2 SVGAGI. The CDR3 has 14 amino acids. CDR3 nucleotide sequence: TGTGCCAGCAGTGGGCAGAGGGCCGTCGGGAAGCTGTTTTTT. Translated, it gives CASSGQRAVGKLFF.

In regard to this clonotype: Relative to the germline gene, one junction end is altered; a read error may explain this. V and J are TRBV6-5 and TRBJ1-4; maybe TRBD1 (6 bases). The CDR3 extends over 11 amino acids. Germline CDR1 MNHEY, CDR2 SVGAGI. The CDR3: CARRGYEKLIF. For the CDR3, the DNA is TGTGCCAGAAGGGGGTATGAAAAACTGATTTTT.

Many counts were recorded for this clonotype. The chain has TRBV4-1 and TRBJ2-7; D unclear. This CDR3 contains 15 residues. V was trimmed by 0 bases and J by 0 bases, leaving 9 bases between them. CDR1 is MGHRA, CDR2 YSYEKL, per germline. CDR3 in DNA: TGCGCCAGCAGCCAAGATATAGCAGTCTCCTACGAGCAGTACTTC. The encoded protein is CASSQDIAVSYEQYF.

This clonotype has at least ten counts. The gene calls are TRBV20-1 and TRBJ2-5; TRBD2 matches 13 bases. From germline, CDR1 is DFQATT and CDR2 SNEGSKA (reference sequence). This CDR3 has 15 residues. The V and J ends lost 3 bases and 4 bases, in that order; junction bases with no gene match: 5. The chain's CDR3 is CSASLGLAGSETQYF. CDR3 nucleotides: TGCAGTGCTAGTTTGGGACTAGCGGGATCAGAGACCCAGTACTTC.

As regards this clonotype: A read error may be the cause here, since a much bigger clone is one base away. The genes are TRBV13 and TRBJ2-5; D is perhaps TRBD1 or TRBD2 (6 bases each). The CDR3 sequence is 15 residues long. The germline CDR1 and CDR2 sequences are PRHDT and FYEKMQ (reference sequence). The CDR3 reads CVSSWRGTIQETQYF. CDR3 coding DNA: TGTGTCAGCAGCTGGAGGGGGACAATTCAAGAGACCCAGTACTTC. The complete variable domain, with remaining parts taken from reference TRBV13 and TRBJ2-5, reads AAGVIQSPRHLIKEKRETATLKCYPIPRHDTVYWYQQGPGQDPQFLISFYEKMQSDKGSIPDRFSAQQFSDYHSELNMSSLELGDSALYFCVSSWRGTIQETQYFGPGTRLLVL.

The sample holds one count of this clonotype. One end of the junction does not line up with germline, which may come from a read error. The V gene is TRBV6-5, the J gene TRBJ2-2, with 11 nucleotides matching TRBD2. CDR1 and CDR2 from the germline V gene are MNHEY and SVGAGI. This CDR3 has 15 amino acids. This CDR3 reads CASRVAGGITEELFF. In DNA form, the CDR3 reads TGCGCCAGCAGAGTAGCGGGGGGGATTACCGAGGAGCTGTTTTTT.

Comments on this clonotype: Its ends do not fully match the called genes, so a read error is possible. V usage is TRBV24-1 and J usage is TRBJ2-5; 8 bases line up with TRBD2. Germline loops: CDR1 KGHDR, CDR2 SFDVKD. This CDR3 spans 12 amino acids. The CDR3 bases are TGTACCACCAGTGAGGCTGGGACTAGATTATACTTC. As protein: CTTSEAGTRLYF.

Of note for this clonotype: This may arise from a read error, as a much more abundant clone is one base away. This chain uses TRBV28 with TRBJ2-7; D is ambiguous. Trimming shortened V by 5 bases and J by 2 bases, and 10 bases separated the two germline ends. Germline-derived CDR1 and CDR2 are MDHEN and SYDVKM. The CDR3 loop spans 13 amino acids. DNA for the CDR3: TGTGCCAGCAGTACAGCACAGACCTACGAGCAGTACTTC. Translating gives CASSTAQTYEQYF.

This clonotype was recorded at least ten times. This may be a read error: a much more frequent sequence differs by one nucleotide. This rearrangement joins TRBV11-2 to TRBJ1-1; D gene uncertain. Trimming stripped 5 bases from V and 1 base from J, with 11 bases between. Per germline, CDR1 SGHAT and CDR2 FQNNGV. The CDR3 extends over 14 amino acids. DNA of the CDR3: TGTGCCAGCAGCCTCGGGTTCTCGAACACTGAAGCTTTCTTT. It is translated as CASSLGFSNTEAFF.

The chain's CDR3 is CASGPTTSLKLTF. The CDR3 DNA sequence: TGTGCCAGCGGCCCGACGACTAGCCTGAAACTGACTTTC. The chain carries TRBV12-3 or TRBV12-4 and TRBJ2-6; 7 bases fit TRBD2. The length of the CDR3 is 13 residues. The trim removed 8 bases at V and 16 bases at J, leaving 14 bases unmatched.

Concerning this clonotype itself: One end of the junction is discordant with germline, which a read error may explain. The genes are TRBV5-4 and TRBJ2-5; TRBD2 might be the D (6 bases). The CDR3 totals 15 residues. Germline V lookup: CDR1 SGHNT, CDR2 YYREEE (reference sequence). The DNA of the CDR3 is TGTGCCAGCAACCGGGCGGGGAGAGGAGAAGAGACCCAGTATTTC. Its translation: CASNRAGRGEETQYF.

This clonotype was detected once. The gene calls are TRBV20-1 and TRBJ2-5, with a possible D match to TRBD1 (6 bases). The CDR3 runs to 15 residues. V was shortened by 3 bases and J by 0 bases, with 14 bases between the two germline ends. Germline V gene lookup returns CDR1 DFQATT and CDR2 SNEGSKA (reference sequence). As DNA, the CDR3 is TGCAGTGCTAGGGGACACGAGGTGTACCAAGAGACCCAGTACTTC. Residues: CSARGHEVYQETQYF.

Turning to this clonotype: It may be a read error: a sequence one base away is much more abundant. V is TRBV5-8 and J is TRBJ2-5; no clear D gene. Near its end, the DNA agrees better with TRBJ2-1, so the J call may be wrong. The CDR3 has 14 amino acids. The V gene's germline CDR1 is SGHTS and CDR2 YDEGEE. As DNA, the CDR3 is TGTGCCAGCAGCTTTAGCTCTCTACAAGAGACCCAGTTCTTC. Amino acids: CASSFSSLQETQFF.